The present TCR beta chain was sequenced within a study of blood T cells in healthy people across ages. Study details: Through template switching, about one barcoded beta molecule was captured per two T cells, as measured in model experiments.

PCR was performed a second time for roughly 7 to 12 cycles using a sample-barcoded 5' primer and a J-beta primer mix. A template-switch adaptor that had 12 random nucleotides put a tag on each cDNA molecule. TCRdb processed the 5' RACE reads anew with MiXCR; each CDR3 protein has one entry. The sample consists of approximately 670,000 distinct CDR3 sequences, over 40% of them appearing once. Notes on this clonotype: What it binds is unknown.

The CDR3 contains 13 residues. Trimming left V 4 bases short and J 11 bases short, with 20 bases between. Germline CDR1 and CDR2: SQVTM and ANQGSEA. Study-wide results and limits: Estimated diversity across one million T cells was deemed an underestimate. Measured against age, TCR beta diversity per million T cells decreased in a roughly linear manner.

The V and J genes are TRBV29-1 and TRBJ2-5; D is uncertain. The sequence was collected from an elderly man in good health. Sequencing was performed on blood. CDR3 nucleotide sequence: TGCAGCGTTGGAGATAGGGCTAACAATGAGCAGTACTTC. This gives the protein CSVGDRANNEQYF.